Below, 20 T cell receptor beta chains from the same sample are listed, as sequenced in a study of T-cell reconstitution after alpha-beta-depleted transplantation in children. Unique molecular identifiers tagged the TCRbeta library. TCRdb independently ran MiXCR on the PCR reads; one entry per CDR3 protein. Found here are roughly 170,000 distinct CDR3 sequences, approximately 7% of them singletons; the top ten hold 3%. The sequences come from PBMCs from the stem cell graft donor, collected from the stem cell graft. These receptors were taken from a human donor who donated a stem cell graft to a child with Wiskott-Aldrich syndrome.

This clonotype was counted ten times or more. The chain joins TRBV5-1 to TRBJ2-5; 7 bases are a match to TRBD1. The ends lost 6 bases at V and 5 bases at J; junction bases unmatched: 7. CDR1 and CDR2 (germline): SGHRS, YFSETQ. The CDR3 totals 13 residues. CDR3 bases: TGCGCCAGCACGACGACAGGGCGGGAGACCCAGTACTTC. Translated: CASTTTGRETQYF.

This clonotype was seen at least ten times. The chain uses TRBV19 and TRBJ1-5; 7 bases map to TRBD1. The CDR3 spans 14 residues. CDR1 is LNHDA, CDR2 SQIVND, per germline (reference sequence). Trimming removed 5 bases from V and 4 bases from J; junction bases left unmatched: 5. CDR3 protein: CASSSGQANQPQHF. The CDR3 DNA follows: TGTGCCAGTAGTTCCGGACAGGCTAATCAGCCCCAGCATTTT.

This clonotype was detected a few times. The chain employs TRBV7-8 and TRBJ1-4; 10 bases map to TRBD1. CDR1 and CDR2 (germline): SGHVS, FQNEAQ. CDR3 length: 15 amino acids. V trimming: 5 bases; J trimming: 11 bases; junction bases outside the gene matches: 11. CDR3 residues: CASSPSVPGQGKLFF. The CDR3 bases are TGTGCCAGCAGCCCCTCGGTCCCGGGACAGGGGAAACTGTTTTTT.

This rearrangement joins TRBV28 to TRBJ1-5; TRBD1 might be the D (6 bases). Trimming shortened V by 8 bases and J by 4 bases, and 18 bases separated the two germline ends. CDR1 and CDR2 from the germline V gene are MDHEN and SYDVKM. CDR3 length equals 15 residues. The CDR3 loop reads CASPPRGGVNQPQHF. In DNA, the CDR3 is TGTGCCAGCCCCCCTAGGGGGGGCGTAAATCAGCCCCAGCATTTT.

This chain connects TRBV10-3 to TRBJ1-1; D is unresolved. CDR1 ENHRY and CDR2 SYGVKD come from the germline V gene. V was trimmed by 8 bases and J by 8 bases, leaving 15 bases between them. The CDR3 is 12 amino acids. CDR3 in amino acids: CAIGRTGVEAFF. Written as DNA, the CDR3 is TGTGCCATCGGCCGCACGGGTGTGGAAGCTTTCTTT.

The chain recombines TRBV29-1 with TRBJ2-1; D is unresolved. Per germline, CDR1 SQVTM and CDR2 ANQGSEA. This CDR3 has 11 amino acids. CDR3 region: CRATENNEQFF. CDR3 coding DNA: TGCAGGGCGACCGAAAACAATGAGCAGTTCTTC.

This clonotype was seen ten or more times. The J gene is TRBJ2-7, the V gene TRBV7-2; D ambiguous. Germline V gene sequence: CDR1 SGHTA, CDR2 FQGNSA. The V end was cut by 1 base, the J end by 8 bases, with 15 bases between. The CDR3 length is 14 residues. Written as DNA, the CDR3 is TGTGCCAGCAGCTTAGGGACGTCCATCGTCAAGCAGTACTTC. Its protein is CASSLGTSIVKQYF.

This clonotype came up many times. The chain uses TRBV6-5 and TRBJ1-6; D gene uncertain. V shed 0 bases and J shed 0 bases, with 12 bases lying between them. The CDR3 is 18 residues long. Germline V CDR1 and CDR2: MNHEY, SVGAGI. The CDR3 DNA follows: TGTGCCAGCAGTTACTCCCGGTCGTGGAGCTCCTATAATTCACCCCTCCACTTT. Protein: CASSYSRSWSSYNSPLHF.

V and J are TRBV14 and TRBJ2-3; D is ambiguous. The CDR3 extends over 15 amino acids. The ends were cut back, 0 bases at V and 2 bases at J, with 9 bases in the middle. Germline assignment: CDR1 SGHDN and CDR2 FVKESK. CDR3 sequence: CASSQESLITDTQYF. As DNA, the CDR3 is TGTGCCAGCAGCCAAGAGTCTCTAATCACAGATACGCAGTATTTT.

Ten or more counts support this clonotype. The V and J genes are TRBV12-3 or TRBV12-4 and TRBJ2-7; D is tentatively TRBD1 or TRBD2 (5 bases each). V gave up 3 bases and J gave up 4 bases, with 16 bases separating them. The CDR3 spans 15 residues. As DNA, the CDR3 is TGTGCCAGCAGTTTGGGGGTTTTATCTTTATACGAGCAGTACTTC. Translation: CASSLGVLSLYEQYF.

This clonotype was counted many times. The chain couples TRBV20-1 to TRBJ1-2, with 8 bases matching TRBD1. The CDR3 loop spans 14 amino acids. The ends lost 2 bases at V and 4 bases at J; junction bases unmatched: 6. Per germline, CDR1 DFQATT and CDR2 SNEGSKA (reference sequence). The CDR3 is CSARTRGPGYGYTF. The CDR3 region has the DNA TGCAGTGCTAGAACCAGGGGGCCGGGCTATGGCTACACCTTC.

This clonotype showed up just a few times. This chain uses TRBV12-3 or TRBV12-4 with TRBJ2-7; 11 nucleotides align to TRBD2. Trimming removed 5 bases from V and 2 bases from J; junction bases left unmatched: 2. The CDR3 totals 14 residues. CDR3 DNA: TGTGCCAGCAGTACTAGCGGGGGACCCTACGAGCAGTACTTC. This encodes CASSTSGGPYEQYF.

This clonotype was counted at least ten times. The rearrangement joins TRBV4-2 to TRBJ1-5; D ambiguous. The V and J ends lost 0 bases and 6 bases respectively, with 6 bases between them. The CDR3 extends over 13 amino acids. Germline V gene data show CDR1 as LGHNA and CDR2 as YNFKEQ. CDR3 bases: TGTGCCAGCAGCCAAGAGGGAAGTCAGCCCCAGCATTTT. This gives the protein CASSQEGSQPQHF.

In this sample, this clonotype turned up many times. The rearrangement uses TRBV12-3 or TRBV12-4 and TRBJ2-7; 8 nucleotides agree with TRBD1. With V trimmed by 4 bases and J by 1 base, 6 bases remained unmatched. CDR3 length equals 15 residues. In DNA, the CDR3 is TGTGCCAGCAGTTCGCGACAGGGGCCTTCCTACGAGCAGTACTTC. Amino acids: CASSSRQGPSYEQYF.

V and J are TRBV27 and TRBJ2-2; D could derive from TRBD1 or TRBD2 (6 bases each). CDR3 length: 14 residues. Germline assignment: CDR1 MNHEY and CDR2 SMNVEV (reference sequence). V was shortened by 4 bases and J by 7 bases, with 13 bases between the two germline ends. The CDR3 spells CASSWVGGRGELFF. The DNA for the CDR3 is TGTGCCAGCAGTTGGGTAGGGGGGCGCGGGGAGCTGTTTTTT.

The table lists this clonotype with many counts. V and J are TRBV16 and TRBJ1-2; D gene unclear. This CDR3 has 16 residues. CDR1 and CDR2 (germline): KGHSY, FQNENV. V gave up 4 bases and J gave up 0 bases, with 15 bases separating them. This CDR3 reads CASSPSWAGTNYGYTF. In nucleotides, the CDR3 is TGTGCCAGCAGCCCCTCCTGGGCCGGAACTAACTATGGCTACACCTTC.

There are many counts of this clonotype. The chain combines TRBV9 with TRBJ2-7; perhaps D is TRBD1 or TRBD2 (6 bases each). This CDR3 contains 16 residues. Germline assignment: CDR1 SGDLS and CDR2 YYNGEE. Trimming shortened V by 4 bases and J by 2 bases, and 19 bases separated the two germline ends. CDR3 in DNA: TGTGCCAGCAGCCCCTCGGGGGCTAGCTCCACCTACGAGCAGTACTTC. This encodes CASSPSGASSTYEQYF.

This clonotype was recorded many times. The rearrangement joins TRBV9 to TRBJ2-7; the match to TRBD1 covers 9 bases. The length of the CDR3 is 16 residues. Per the germline V gene, CDR1 is SGDLS and CDR2 is YYNGEE. The V and J ends lost 4 bases and 0 bases, in that order; junction bases with no gene match: 8. The CDR3 sequence is CASSLGGQGLSYEQYF. The CDR3 nucleotides are TGTGCCAGCAGCTTAGGTGGACAGGGGCTCTCCTACGAGCAGTACTTC.

The V call is TRBV9, the J call TRBJ1-1, with D unresolved. This CDR3 has 13 residues. The V and J ends lost 0 bases and 13 bases respectively, with 16 bases between them. Germline CDR1 reads SGDLS; CDR2 reads YYNGEE. In nucleotides, the CDR3 is TGTGCCAGCAGCGTAGAAATTCGGGGTGGAGTTTTCTTT. Translating it yields CASSVEIRGGVFF.

V gene TRBV10-3 combines with J gene TRBJ2-1; a weak D match, TRBD2 (5 bases). CDR1 and CDR2 from the germline V gene are ENHRY and SYGVKD. This CDR3 is 12 amino acids long. V lost 4 bases and J lost 6, with 7 bases in between. The CDR3 region is CAISGTVNEQFF. The DNA of the CDR3 is TGTGCCATCAGTGGGACTGTCAATGAGCAGTTCTTC.